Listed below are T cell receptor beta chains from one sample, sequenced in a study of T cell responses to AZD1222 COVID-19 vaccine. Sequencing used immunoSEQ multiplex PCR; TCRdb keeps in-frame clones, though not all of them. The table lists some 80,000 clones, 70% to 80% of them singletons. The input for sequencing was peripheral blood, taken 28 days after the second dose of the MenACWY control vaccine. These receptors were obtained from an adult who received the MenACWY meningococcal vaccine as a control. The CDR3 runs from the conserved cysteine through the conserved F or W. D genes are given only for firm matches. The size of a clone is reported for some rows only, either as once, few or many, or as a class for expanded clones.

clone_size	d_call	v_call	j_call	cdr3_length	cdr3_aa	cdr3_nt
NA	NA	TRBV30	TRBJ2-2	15	CAWSPPGMNTGELFF	TGTGCCTGGAGTCCTCCAGGGATGAACACCGGGGAGCTGTTTTTT
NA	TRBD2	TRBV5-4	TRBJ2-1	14	CASSLDRGDNEQFF	TGTGCCAGCAGCTTGGATCGGGGGGACAATGAGCAGTTCTTC
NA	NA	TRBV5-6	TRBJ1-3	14	CASGQGLTGNTIYF	TGTGCCAGCGGTCAGGGTCTAACTGGAAACACCATATATTTT
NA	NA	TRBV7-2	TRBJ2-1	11	CASSLSNEQFF	TGTGCCAGCAGTCTTAGCAATGAGCAGTTCTTC
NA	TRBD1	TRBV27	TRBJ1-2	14	CASSLDDRGYGYTF	TGTGCCAGCAGCCTCGATGACAGGGGATATGGCTACACCTTC
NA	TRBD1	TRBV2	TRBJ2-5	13	CASHLAGGETQYF	TGTGCCAGCCATTTGGCAGGGGGAGAGACCCAGTACTTC
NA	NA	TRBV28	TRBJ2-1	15	CASSPNPVGNNEQFF	TGTGCCAGCAGTCCCAACCCGGTTGGGAACAATGAGCAGTTCTTC
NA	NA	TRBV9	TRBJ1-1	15	CASSVEIDRNTEAFF	TGTGCCAGCAGCGTAGAAATTGACAGGAACACTGAAGCTTTCTTT
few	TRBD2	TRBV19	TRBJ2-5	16	CASSVGLAGDQETQYF	TGTGCCAGTAGTGTTGGACTAGCGGGGGATCAAGAGACCCAGTACTTC
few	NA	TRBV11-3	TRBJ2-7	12	CASSLDTGEQYF	TGTGCCAGCAGCCTGGACACAGGCGAGCAGTACTTC
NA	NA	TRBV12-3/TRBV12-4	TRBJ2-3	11	CASRETDTQYF	TGTGCCAGCAGGGAAACAGATACGCAGTATTTT
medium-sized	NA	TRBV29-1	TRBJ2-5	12	CSVPHGGETQYF	TGCAGCGTCCCTCATGGCGGGGAGACCCAGTACTTC
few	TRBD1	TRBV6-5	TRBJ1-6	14	CASSDRWNSSPLHF	TGTGCCAGCTCGGACAGGTGGAATAGTTCACCCCTCCACTTT
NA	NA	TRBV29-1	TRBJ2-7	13	CSVGSDLNYEQYF	TGCAGCGTTGGTTCCGACTTGAACTACGAGCAGTACTTC
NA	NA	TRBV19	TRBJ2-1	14	CASSSRRDYNEQFF	TGTGCCAGTAGTTCCCGACGGGACTACAATGAGCAGTTCTTC
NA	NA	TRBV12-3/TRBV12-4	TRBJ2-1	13	CASSSRADNEQFF	TGTGCCAGCAGTTCCAGGGCGGACAATGAGCAGTTCTTC
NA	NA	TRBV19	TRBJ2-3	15	CASRGGVEVWDTQYF	TGTGCCAGTAGGGGGGGCGTGGAGGTGTGGGATACGCAGTATTTT
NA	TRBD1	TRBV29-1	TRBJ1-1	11	CSVTGGTEAFF	TGCAGCGTTACAGGGGGCACTGAAGCTTTCTTT
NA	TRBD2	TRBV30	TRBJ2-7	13	CAWSVAGGYEQYF	TGTGCCTGGAGTGTAGCGGGGGGCTACGAGCAGTACTTC
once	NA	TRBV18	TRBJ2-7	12	CASSSGLYEQYF	TGTGCCAGCTCATCGGGGTTATACGAGCAGTACTTC
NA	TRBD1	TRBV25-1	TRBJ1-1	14	CASGGTAPNTEAFF	TGTGCCAGCGGAGGGACAGCCCCTAACACTGAAGCTTTCTTT
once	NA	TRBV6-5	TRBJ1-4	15	CASAPPGARNEKLFF	TGTGCCAGCGCCCCCCCAGGGGCAAGAAACGAAAAACTGTTTTTT
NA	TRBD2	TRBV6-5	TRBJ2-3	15	CASATSGRALDTQYF	TGTGCCAGCGCGACTAGCGGGAGGGCCTTAGATACGCAGTATTTT
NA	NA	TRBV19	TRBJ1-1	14	CASSNRGLSTEAFF	TGTGCCAGTAGTAATCGAGGCTTGAGCACTGAAGCTTTCTTT
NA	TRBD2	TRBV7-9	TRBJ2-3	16	CASSSLAGALTDTQYF	TGTGCCAGCAGCTCTCTAGCGGGAGCCCTCACAGATACGCAGTATTTT
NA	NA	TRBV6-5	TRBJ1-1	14	CASRIKTMNTEAFF	TGTGCCAGCAGAATCAAGACAATGAACACTGAAGCTTTCTTT
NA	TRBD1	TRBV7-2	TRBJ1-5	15	CASSPWGQSNQPQHF	TGTGCCAGCAGCCCCTGGGGACAGAGCAATCAGCCCCAGCATTTT
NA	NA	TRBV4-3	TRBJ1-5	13	CASSQDEGQPQHF	TGCGCCAGCAGCCAAGATGAGGGTCAGCCCCAGCATTTT
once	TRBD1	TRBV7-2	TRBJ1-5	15	CASSLETGGGQPQHF	TGTGCCAGCAGCTTAGAGACAGGGGGCGGTCAGCCCCAGCATTTT
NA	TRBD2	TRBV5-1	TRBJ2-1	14	CASSSSGSDNEQFF	TGCGCCAGCAGCTCTAGCGGGAGTGACAATGAGCAGTTCTTC
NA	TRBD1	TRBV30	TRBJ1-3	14	CAWSDGTAGNTIYF	TGTGCCTGGAGTGACGGGACAGCTGGAAACACCATATATTTT
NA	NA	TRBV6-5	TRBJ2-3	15	CASSLDFASTDTQYF	TGTGCCAGCAGCCTGGACTTCGCTAGCACAGATACGCAGTATTTT